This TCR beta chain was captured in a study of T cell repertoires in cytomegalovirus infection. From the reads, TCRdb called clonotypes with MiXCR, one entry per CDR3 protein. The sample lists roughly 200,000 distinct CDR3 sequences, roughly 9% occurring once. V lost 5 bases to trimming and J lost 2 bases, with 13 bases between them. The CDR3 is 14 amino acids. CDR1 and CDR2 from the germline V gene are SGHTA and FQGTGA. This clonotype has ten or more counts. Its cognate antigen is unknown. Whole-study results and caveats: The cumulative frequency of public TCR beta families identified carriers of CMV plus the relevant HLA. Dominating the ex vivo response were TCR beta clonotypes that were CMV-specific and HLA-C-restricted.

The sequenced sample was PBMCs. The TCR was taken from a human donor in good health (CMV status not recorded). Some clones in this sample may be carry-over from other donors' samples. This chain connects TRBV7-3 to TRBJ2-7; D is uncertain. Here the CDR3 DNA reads TGTGCCAGCAGCCCGTCCCCAGGCCCCTACGAGCAGTACTTC. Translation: CASSPSPGPYEQYF.